This T cell receptor beta chain was captured by sequencing in a study of a mutant IDH1 vaccine in newly diagnosed glioma. Study as a whole: Commencement of vaccination occurred 4-6 weeks following radiotherapy alone, or concurrently with temozolomide cycles. Treated patients were about 60% male, around 40% female, mean age approximately 42 years. Beforehand, treatment had been radiotherapy, temozolomide, or both; the majority received both.

A remark on this clone: No antigen is known for it.

Time point noted: week 47, end of study. A 20-mer mutant IDH1 peptide at 300 ug was injected subcutaneously with topical imiquimod. TCRdb's copy holds only in-frame clones and misses some; the assay was immunoSEQ multiplex PCR. The sample has about 62,000 clones; roughly 80% are singletons. The sequence was collected from a man aged 25 to 45 with glioma. Sample: PBMCs, taken from a glioma patient whose treatment included an IDH1 peptide vaccine.

CDR3 coding DNA: TGTGCCAGCACTCCACGGGACACGGAACTTGAAAAACTGTTTTTT. Translation gives CASTPRDTELEKLFF. V and J are TRBV27 and TRBJ1-4, with D perhaps matching TRBD1 (6 bases). Germline loops: CDR1 MNHEY, CDR2 SMNVEV (reference sequence). The CDR3 extends over 15 amino acids. Trimming shortened V by 7 bases and J by 7 bases, and 19 bases separated the two germline ends.